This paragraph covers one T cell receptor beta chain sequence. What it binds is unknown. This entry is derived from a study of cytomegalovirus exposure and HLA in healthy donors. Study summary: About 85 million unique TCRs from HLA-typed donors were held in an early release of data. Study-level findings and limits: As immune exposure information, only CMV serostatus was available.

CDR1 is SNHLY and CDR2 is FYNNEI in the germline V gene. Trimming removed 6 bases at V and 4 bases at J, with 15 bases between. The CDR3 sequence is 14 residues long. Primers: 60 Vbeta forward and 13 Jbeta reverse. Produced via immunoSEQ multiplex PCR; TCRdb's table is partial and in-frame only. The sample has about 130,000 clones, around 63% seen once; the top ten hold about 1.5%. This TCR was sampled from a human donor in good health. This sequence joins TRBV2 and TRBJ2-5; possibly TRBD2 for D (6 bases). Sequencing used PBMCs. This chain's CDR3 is CASSTGGLVETQYF. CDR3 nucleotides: TGTGCCAGCAGCACCGGGGGTCTCGTAGAGACCCAGTACTTC.